This TCR beta chain was found in a study of blood T cell repertoires in COVID-19. Study at large: The analysed material was cDNA or gDNA that came from T cells, B-cell-depleted T cells, or PBMCs.

Repertoires were generated with immunoSEQ multiplex PCR, while TCRdb's copy carries only in-frame clones and drops some. Seen here are 200,000 to 250,000 clones, roughly nine tenths observed once, and the top ten hold about a tenth. Self-reported history from a screening survey and questionnaire set each donor's cohort. Recovery among Cohort 3 donors was established by two negative PCRs, clearance, or symptom resolution. The CDR3 runs 15 residues. From germline, CDR1 is SGHRS and CDR2 YFSETQ. V lost 2 bases and J 1 base, leaving 10 bases between the germline ends. Sequenced sample: PBMCs or T cells enriched from blood (not recorded which). This clonotype was obtained from a man under 40 who had recovered from COVID-19. This chain connects TRBV5-1 to TRBJ1-5; perhaps TRBD1 as D (6 bases). CDR3 DNA sequence: TGCGCCAGCAGCTTATCAGGGGCGAGCAATCAGCCCCAGCATTTT. Protein product: CASSLSGASNQPQHF.